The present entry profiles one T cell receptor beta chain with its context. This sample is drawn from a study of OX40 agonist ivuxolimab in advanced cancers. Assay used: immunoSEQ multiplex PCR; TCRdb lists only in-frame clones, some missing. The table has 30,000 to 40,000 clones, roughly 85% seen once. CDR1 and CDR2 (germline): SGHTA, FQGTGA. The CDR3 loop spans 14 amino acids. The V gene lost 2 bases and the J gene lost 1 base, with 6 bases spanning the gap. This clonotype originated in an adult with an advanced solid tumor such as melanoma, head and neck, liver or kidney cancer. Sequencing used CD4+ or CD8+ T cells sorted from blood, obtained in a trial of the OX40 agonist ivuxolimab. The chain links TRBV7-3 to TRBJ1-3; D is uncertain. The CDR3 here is CASSLGGSGNTIYF. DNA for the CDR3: TGTGCCAGCAGCTTAGGAGGGTCTGGAAACACCATATATTTT.